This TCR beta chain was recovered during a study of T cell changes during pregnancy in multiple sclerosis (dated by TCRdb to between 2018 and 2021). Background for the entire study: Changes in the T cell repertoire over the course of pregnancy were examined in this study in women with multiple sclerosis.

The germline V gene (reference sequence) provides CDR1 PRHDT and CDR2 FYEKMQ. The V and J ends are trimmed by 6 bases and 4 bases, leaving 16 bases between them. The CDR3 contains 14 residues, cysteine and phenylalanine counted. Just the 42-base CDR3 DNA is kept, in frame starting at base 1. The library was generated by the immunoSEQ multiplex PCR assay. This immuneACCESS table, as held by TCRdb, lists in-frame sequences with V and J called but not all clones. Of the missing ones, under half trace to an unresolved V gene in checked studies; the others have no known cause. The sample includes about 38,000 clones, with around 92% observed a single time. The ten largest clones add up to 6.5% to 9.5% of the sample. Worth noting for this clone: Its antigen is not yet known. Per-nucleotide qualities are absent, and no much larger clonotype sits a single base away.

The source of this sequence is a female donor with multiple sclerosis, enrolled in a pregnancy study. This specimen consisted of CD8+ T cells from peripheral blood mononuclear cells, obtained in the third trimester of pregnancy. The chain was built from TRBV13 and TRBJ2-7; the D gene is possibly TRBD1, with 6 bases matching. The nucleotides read TGTGCCAGCAGTCCACCGACAGGACAGTACGAGCAGTACTTC. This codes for CASSPPTGQYEQYF. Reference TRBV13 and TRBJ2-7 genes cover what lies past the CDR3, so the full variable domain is AAGVIQSPRHLIKEKRETATLKCYPIPRHDTVYWYQQGPGQDPQFLISFYEKMQSDKGSIPDRFSAQQFSDYHSELNMSSLELGDSALYFCASSPPTGQYEQYFGPGTRLTVT.